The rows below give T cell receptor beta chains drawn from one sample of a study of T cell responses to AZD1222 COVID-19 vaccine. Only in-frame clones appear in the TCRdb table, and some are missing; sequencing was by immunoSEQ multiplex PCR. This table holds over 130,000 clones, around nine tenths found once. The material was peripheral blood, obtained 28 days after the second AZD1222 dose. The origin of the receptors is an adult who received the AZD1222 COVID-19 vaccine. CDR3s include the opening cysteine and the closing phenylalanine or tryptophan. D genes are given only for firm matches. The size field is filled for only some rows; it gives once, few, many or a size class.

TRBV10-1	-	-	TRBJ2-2	CASSLSGELFF	TGCGCCAGCAGTCTCTCCGGGGAGCTGTTTTTT
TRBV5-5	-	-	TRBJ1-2	CASSVDTNDYGYTF	TGTGCCAGCAGCGTGGACACTAATGACTATGGCTACACCTTC
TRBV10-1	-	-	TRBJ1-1	CASRLDKNTEAFF	TGCGCCAGCAGACTAGACAAGAACACTGAAGCTTTCTTT
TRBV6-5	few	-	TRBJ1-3	CASISQGSGNTIYF	TGTGCCAGCATCTCCCAGGGGTCTGGAAACACCATATATTTT
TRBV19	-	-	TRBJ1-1	CASSLRADLNTEAFF	TGTGCCAGTAGTTTAAGGGCGGACCTGAACACTGAAGCTTTCTTT
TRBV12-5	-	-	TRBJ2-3	CASAITGKDTQYF	TGTGCTAGTGCCATCACGGGGAAAGATACGCAGTATTTT
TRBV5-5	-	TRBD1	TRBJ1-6	CASSFQGATGSPLHF	TGTGCCAGCAGCTTTCAGGGGGCTACAGGATCACCCCTCCACTTT
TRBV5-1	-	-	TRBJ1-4	CASSSWGLQLRSTNEKLFF	TGCGCCAGCAGCTCCTGGGGGTTACAACTCAGATCAACTAATGAAAAACTGTTTTTT
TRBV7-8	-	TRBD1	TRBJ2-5	CASSFTGGAFSYETQYF	TGTGCCAGCAGCTTTACAGGGGGCGCCTTTTCCTACGAGACCCAGTACTTC
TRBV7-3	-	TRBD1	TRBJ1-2	CASSLRQGYGYTF	TGTGCCAGCAGCCTCAGACAGGGGTATGGCTACACCTTC
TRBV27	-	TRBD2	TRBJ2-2	CASSPHLTSGGTGELFF	TGTGCCAGCAGTCCTCACCTGACTAGCGGGGGGACCGGGGAGCTGTTTTTT
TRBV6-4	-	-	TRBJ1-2	CASSSTRGYGYTF	TGTGCCAGCTCCTCAACTCGGGGGTATGGCTACACCTTC
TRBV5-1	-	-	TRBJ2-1	CASSLDQLGFSEQFF	TGCGCCAGCAGCTTGGACCAGCTTGGGTTCAGTGAGCAGTTCTTC
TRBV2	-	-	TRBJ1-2	CATTPRQSLNYGYTF	TGTGCCACCACCCCAAGACAGAGCCTTAACTATGGCTACACCTTC
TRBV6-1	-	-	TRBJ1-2	CASSEATHGYTF	TGTGCCAGCAGTGAAGCGACACATGGCTACACCTTC
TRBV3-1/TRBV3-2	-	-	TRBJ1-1	CASSQDITFF	TGTGCCAGCAGCCAAGATATCACTTTCTTT
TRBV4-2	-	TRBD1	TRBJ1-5	CASSQDADRAVNQPQHF	TGTGCCAGCAGCCAAGATGCTGACAGGGCAGTAAATCAGCCCCAGCATTTT
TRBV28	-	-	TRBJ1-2	CASSSPSTGPRYGYTF	TGTGCCAGCAGCTCCCCATCAACAGGCCCCCGATATGGCTACACCTTC
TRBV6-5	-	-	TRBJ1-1	CASSYSATVNTEAFF	TGTGCCAGCAGTTACTCGGCGACGGTTAACACTGAAGCTTTCTTT
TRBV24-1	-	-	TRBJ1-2	CATSDRTLNYGYTF	TGTGCCACCAGTGACCGGACTTTGAACTATGGCTACACCTTC
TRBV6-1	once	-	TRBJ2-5	CASSEGRRETQYF	TGTGCCAGCAGTGAAGGTCGCCGGGAGACCCAGTACTTC
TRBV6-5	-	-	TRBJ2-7	CASSLRGYEQYF	TGTGCCAGCAGCCTCCGTGGCTACGAGCAGTACTTC
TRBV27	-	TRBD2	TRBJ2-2	CASSLLGGRALSGELFF	TGTGCCAGCAGTTTATTGGGCGGGAGGGCCTTGAGCGGGGAGCTGTTTTTT
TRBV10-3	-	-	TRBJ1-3	CAISESKGAGNTIYF	TGTGCCATCAGTGAGTCGAAGGGTGCTGGAAACACCATATATTTT
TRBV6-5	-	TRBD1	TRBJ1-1	CASFLTGGTEAFF	TGTGCCAGCTTTTTGACAGGGGGCACTGAAGCTTTCTTT
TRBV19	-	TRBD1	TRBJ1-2	CASSGPGGLGYTF	TGTGCCAGTAGTGGGCCAGGGGGCCTTGGCTACACCTTC
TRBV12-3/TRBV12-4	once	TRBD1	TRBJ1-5	CASRDRASQPQHF	TGTGCCAGCAGGGACAGGGCTTCTCAGCCCCAGCATTTT
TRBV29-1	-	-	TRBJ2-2	CSVMFNSRELFF	TGCAGCGTGATGTTCAACAGTCGGGAGCTGTTTTTT
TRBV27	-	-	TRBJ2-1	CAGRFGAGLDEQFF	TGTGCCGGCCGCTTTGGGGCAGGGCTGGATGAGCAGTTCTTC
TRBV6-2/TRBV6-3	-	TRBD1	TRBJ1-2	CASSSGTGPYGYTF	TGTGCCAGCAGTTCAGGGACAGGACCCTATGGCTACACCTTC
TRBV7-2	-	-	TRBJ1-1	CASSLATGGVGEAFF	TGTGCCAGCAGCTTAGCGACGGGCGGCGTTGGTGAAGCTTTCTTT
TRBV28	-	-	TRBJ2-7	CASSFRGGTSYEQYF	TGTGCCAGCAGCTTCCGAGGGGGAACCTCCTACGAGCAGTACTTC
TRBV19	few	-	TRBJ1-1	CASSIGSGEAFF	TGTGCCAGTAGTATAGGGTCAGGTGAAGCTTTCTTT
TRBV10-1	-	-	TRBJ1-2	CASSEPREFLYGYTF	TGCGCCAGCAGTGAGCCACGGGAATTTCTCTATGGCTACACCTTC
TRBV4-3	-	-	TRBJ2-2	CASSQEGLNTGELFF	TGCGCCAGCAGCCAAGAAGGATTGAACACCGGGGAGCTGTTTTTT
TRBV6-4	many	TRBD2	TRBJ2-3	CASSMDSGGATDTQYF	TGTGCCAGCAGTATGGACAGCGGGGGGGCCACAGATACGCAGTATTTT
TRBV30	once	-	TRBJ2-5	CAWDRVRGAQYF	TGTGCCTGGGACAGGGTCCGGGGGGCCCAGTACTTC
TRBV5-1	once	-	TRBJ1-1	CASSLGPGGNTEAFF	TGCGCCAGCAGCTTGGGCCCTGGGGGGAACACTGAAGCTTTCTTT
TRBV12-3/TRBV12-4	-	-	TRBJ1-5	CASSRDPDQPQHF	TGTGCCAGCAGTCGGGACCCTGATCAGCCCCAGCATTTT